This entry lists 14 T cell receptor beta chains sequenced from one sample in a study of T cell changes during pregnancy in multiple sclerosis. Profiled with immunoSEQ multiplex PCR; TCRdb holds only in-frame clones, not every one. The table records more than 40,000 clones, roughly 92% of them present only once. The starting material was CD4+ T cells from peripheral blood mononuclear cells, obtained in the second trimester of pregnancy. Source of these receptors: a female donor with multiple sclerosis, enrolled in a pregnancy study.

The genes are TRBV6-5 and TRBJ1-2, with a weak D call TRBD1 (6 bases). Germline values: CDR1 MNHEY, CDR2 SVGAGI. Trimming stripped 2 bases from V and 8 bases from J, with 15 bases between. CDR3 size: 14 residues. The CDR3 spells CASSYQHTGSGYTF. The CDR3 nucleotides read TGTGCCAGCAGTTACCAACACACAGGGAGCGGCTACACCTTC.

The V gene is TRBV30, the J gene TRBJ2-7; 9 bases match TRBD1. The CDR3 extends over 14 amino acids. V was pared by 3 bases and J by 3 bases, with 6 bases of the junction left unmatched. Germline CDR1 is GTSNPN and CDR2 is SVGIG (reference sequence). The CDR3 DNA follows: TGTGCCTGGAGGTACAGGGGGCCACTCTACGAGCAGTACTTC. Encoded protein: CAWRYRGPLYEQYF.

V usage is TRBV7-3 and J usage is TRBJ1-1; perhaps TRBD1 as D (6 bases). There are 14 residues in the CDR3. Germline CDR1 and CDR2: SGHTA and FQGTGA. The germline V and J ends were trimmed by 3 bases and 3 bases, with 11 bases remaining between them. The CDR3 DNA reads TGTGCCAGCAGCTTGTTGGGGGGGCACACTGAAGCTTTCTTT. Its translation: CASSLLGGHTEAFF.

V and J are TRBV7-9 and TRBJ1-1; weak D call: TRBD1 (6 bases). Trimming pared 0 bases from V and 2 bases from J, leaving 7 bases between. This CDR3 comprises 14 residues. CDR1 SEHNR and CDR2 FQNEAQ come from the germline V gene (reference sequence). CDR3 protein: CASSLARGNTEAFF. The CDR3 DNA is TGTGCCAGCAGCTTAGCCAGGGGAAACACTGAAGCTTTCTTT.

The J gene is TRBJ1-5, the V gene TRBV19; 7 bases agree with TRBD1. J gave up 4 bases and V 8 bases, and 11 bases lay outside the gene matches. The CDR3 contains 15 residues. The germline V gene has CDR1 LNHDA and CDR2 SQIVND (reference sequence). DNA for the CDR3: TGTGCCAGTCACGGGGGACAGATTTCAAATCAGCCCCAGCATTTT. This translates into CASHGGQISNQPQHF. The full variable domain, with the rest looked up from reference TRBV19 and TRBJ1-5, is DGGITQSPKYLFRKEGQNVTLSCEQNLNHDAMYWYRQDPGQGLRLIYYSQIVNDFQKGDIAEGYSVSREKKESFPLTVTSAQKNPTAFYLCASHGGQISNQPQHFGDGTRLSIL.

Here the CDR3 DNA reads TGTGCCAGCAGCCTCGGGGGGGCCGACGAGCAGTACTTC. Encoded protein: CASSLGGADEQYF. The V and J genes are TRBV11-2 and TRBJ2-7; 8 bases are shared with TRBD2. J was trimmed by 5 bases and V by 5 bases; bases with no gene match: 5. Germline V CDR1 and CDR2: SGHAT, FQNNGV. This CDR3 is built from 13 residues. Using reference TRBV11-2 and TRBJ2-7 for the parts outside the CDR3, the full variable domain is EAGVAQSPRYKIIEKRQSVAFWCNPISGHATLYWYQQILGQGPKLLIQFQNNGVVDDSQLPKDRFSAERLKGVDSTLKIQPAKLEDSAVYLCASSLGGADEQYFGPGTRLTVT.

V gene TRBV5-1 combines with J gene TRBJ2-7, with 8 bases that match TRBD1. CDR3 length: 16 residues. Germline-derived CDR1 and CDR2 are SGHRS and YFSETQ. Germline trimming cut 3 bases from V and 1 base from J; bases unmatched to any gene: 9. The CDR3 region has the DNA TGCGCCAGCAGCTCCCCCGGACAGGGCTTGTCCTACGAGCAGTACTTC. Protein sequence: CASSSPGQGLSYEQYF.

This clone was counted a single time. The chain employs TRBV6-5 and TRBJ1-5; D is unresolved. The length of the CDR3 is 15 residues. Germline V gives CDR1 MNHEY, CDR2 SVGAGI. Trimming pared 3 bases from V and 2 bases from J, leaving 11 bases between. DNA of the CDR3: TGTGCCAGCAGTTATGAGCAGGCAGGCAATCAGCCCCAGCATTTT. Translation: CASSYEQAGNQPQHF.

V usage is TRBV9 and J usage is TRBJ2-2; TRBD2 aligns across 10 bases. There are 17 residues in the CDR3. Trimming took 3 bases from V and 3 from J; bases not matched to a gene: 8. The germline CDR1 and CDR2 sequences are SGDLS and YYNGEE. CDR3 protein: CASSGASGGADTGELFF. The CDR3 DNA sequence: TGTGCCAGCAGCGGGGCCAGCGGGGGGGCCGACACCGGGGAGCTGTTTTTT. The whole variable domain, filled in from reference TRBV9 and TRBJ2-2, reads DSGVTQTPKHLITATGQRVTLRCSPRSGDLSVYWYQQSLDQGLQFLIQYYNGEERAKGNILERFSAQQFPDLHSELNLSSLELGDSALYFCASSGASGGADTGELFFGEGSRLTVL.

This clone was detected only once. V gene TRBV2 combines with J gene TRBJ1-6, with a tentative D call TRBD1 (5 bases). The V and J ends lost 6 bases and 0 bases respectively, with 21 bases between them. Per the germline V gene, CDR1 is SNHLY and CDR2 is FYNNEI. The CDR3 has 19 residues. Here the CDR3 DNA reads TGTGCCAGCAGAGTCAGGGAGGGGAGGGCCGGCTCCTATAATTCACCCCTCCACTTT. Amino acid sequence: CASRVREGRAGSYNSPLHF.

CDR3 nucleotides: TGTGCCAGCCCGACACGAGAAGACAGGGGGCTCTATGAGCAACCCACTGAAGCTTTCTTT. It encodes CASPTREDRGLYEQPTEAFF. The chain employs TRBV21-1 and TRBJ1-1; TRBD1 reflects the table's D call only, with no check against the DNA. TRBV21-1 is tagged as a pseudogene. This CDR3 contains 20 residues.

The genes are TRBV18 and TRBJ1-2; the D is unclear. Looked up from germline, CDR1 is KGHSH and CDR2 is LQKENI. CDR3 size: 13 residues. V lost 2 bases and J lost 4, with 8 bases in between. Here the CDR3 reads CASSPEQSYGYTF. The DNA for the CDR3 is TGTGCCAGCTCACCAGAACAGTCCTATGGCTACACCTTC.

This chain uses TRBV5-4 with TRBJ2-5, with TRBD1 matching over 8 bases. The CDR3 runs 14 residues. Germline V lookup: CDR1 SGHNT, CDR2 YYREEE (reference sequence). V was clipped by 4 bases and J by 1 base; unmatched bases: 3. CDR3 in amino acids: CASSITGGQETQYF. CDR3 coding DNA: TGTGCCAGCAGCATTACAGGGGGCCAAGAGACCCAGTACTTC.

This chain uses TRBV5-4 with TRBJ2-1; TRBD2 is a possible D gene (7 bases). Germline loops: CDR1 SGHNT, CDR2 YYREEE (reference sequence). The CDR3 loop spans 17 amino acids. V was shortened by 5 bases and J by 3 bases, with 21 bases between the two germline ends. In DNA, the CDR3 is TGTGCCAGCAGTCTTGGGGGGGCCAGGGGAGACTACAATGAGCAGTTCTTC. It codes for CASSLGGARGDYNEQFF.